This TCR beta chain came from a study of T cell changes during pregnancy in multiple sclerosis. Profiled with immunoSEQ multiplex PCR; TCRdb holds only in-frame clones, not every one. The table lists about 40,000 clones, around 90% of them singletons. This CDR3 region has 15 residues. Germline V gene sequence: CDR1 SGHDT, CDR2 YYEEEE. V was clipped by 2 bases and J by 5 bases; unmatched bases: 10. The specimen comprised CD8+ T cells from peripheral blood mononuclear cells, sampled in the first trimester of pregnancy. This sequence was found in a female donor with multiple sclerosis, enrolled in a pregnancy study. The chain recombines TRBV5-6 with TRBJ2-7; 7 nucleotides match TRBD1. The chain's CDR3 is CASSFWNRGLHEQYF. The CDR3 DNA follows: TGTGCCAGCAGCTTCTGGAACAGGGGATTGCACGAGCAGTACTTC.